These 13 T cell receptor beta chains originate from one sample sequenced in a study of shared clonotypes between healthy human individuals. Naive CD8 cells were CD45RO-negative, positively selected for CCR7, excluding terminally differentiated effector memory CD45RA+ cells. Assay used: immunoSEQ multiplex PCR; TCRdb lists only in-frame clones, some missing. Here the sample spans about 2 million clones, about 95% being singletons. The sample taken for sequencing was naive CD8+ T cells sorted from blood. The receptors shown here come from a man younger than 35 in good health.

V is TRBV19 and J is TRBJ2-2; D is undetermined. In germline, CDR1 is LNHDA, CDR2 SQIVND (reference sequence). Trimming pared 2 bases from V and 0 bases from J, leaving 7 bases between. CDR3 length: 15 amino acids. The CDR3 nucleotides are TGTGCCAGTAGTATAACCCGTTCGAACACCGGGGAGCTGTTTTTT. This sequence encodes CASSITRSNTGELFF.

CDR3 amino acids: CASSLGAGQGSRGANVLTF. CDR3 DNA sequence: TGTGCCAGCAGTCTAGGCGCGGGACAGGGTTCGCGTGGGGCCAACGTCCTGACTTTC. The rearrangement joins TRBV9 to TRBJ2-6; 9 bases match TRBD1. This CDR3 has 19 residues. With V trimmed by 5 bases and J by 3 bases, 15 bases remained unmatched. Germline CDR1 reads SGDLS; CDR2 reads YYNGEE.

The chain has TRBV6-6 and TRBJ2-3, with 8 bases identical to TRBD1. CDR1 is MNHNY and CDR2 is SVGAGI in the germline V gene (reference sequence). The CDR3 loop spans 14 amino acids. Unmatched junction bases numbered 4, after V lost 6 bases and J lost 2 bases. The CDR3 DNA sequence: TGTGCCAGCAGGCTGACAGGGGACACAGATACGCAGTATTTT. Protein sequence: CASRLTGDTDTQYF.

The CDR3 region is CASTRSSGSNQPQHF. In DNA form, the CDR3 reads TGTGCCAGCACTAGGTCGTCAGGGAGCAATCAGCCCCAGCATTTT. V is TRBV27 and J is TRBJ1-5, with D possibly matching TRBD1 (5 bases). V was pared by 7 bases and J by 1 base, with 14 bases between. Germline loops: CDR1 MNHEY, CDR2 SMNVEV (reference sequence). The CDR3 has 15 amino acids.

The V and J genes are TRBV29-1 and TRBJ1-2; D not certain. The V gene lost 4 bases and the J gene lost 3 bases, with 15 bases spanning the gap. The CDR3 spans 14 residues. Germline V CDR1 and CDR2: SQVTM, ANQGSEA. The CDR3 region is CSVVVVQTDYGYTF. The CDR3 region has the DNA TGCAGCGTTGTGGTGGTCCAGACCGACTATGGCTACACCTTC.

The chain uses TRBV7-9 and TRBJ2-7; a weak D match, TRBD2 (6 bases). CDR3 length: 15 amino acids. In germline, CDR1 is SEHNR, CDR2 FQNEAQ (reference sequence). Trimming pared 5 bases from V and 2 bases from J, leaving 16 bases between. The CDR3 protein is CASSSGRAPTYEQYF. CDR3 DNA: TGTGCCAGCAGCAGCGGGCGGGCCCCTACCTACGAGCAGTACTTC.

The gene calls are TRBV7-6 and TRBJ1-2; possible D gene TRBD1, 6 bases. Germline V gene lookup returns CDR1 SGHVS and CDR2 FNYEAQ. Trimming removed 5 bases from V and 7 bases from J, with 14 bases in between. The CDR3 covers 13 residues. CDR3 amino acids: CASSHLGAGGYTF. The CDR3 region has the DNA TGTGCCAGCAGCCATCTGGGGGCCGGTGGCTACACCTTC.

CDR3 nucleotides: TGTGCCAGCAGTTACTCGAATATTCTAGATTCCTACGAGCAGTACTTC. Its translation: CASSYSNILDSYEQYF. The chain combines TRBV6-5 with TRBJ2-7; D is unresolved. Germline loops: CDR1 MNHEY, CDR2 SVGAGI. Trimming took off 0 bases at V and 1 base at J, with 13 bases between the two ends. This CDR3 is 16 amino acids long.

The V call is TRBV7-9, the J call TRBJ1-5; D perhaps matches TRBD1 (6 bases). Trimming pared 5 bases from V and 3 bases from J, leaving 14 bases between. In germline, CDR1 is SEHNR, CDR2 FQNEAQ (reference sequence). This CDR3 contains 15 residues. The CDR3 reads CASSPLGGLNQPQHF. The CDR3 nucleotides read TGTGCCAGCAGCCCGCTGGGGGGCCTCAATCAGCCCCAGCATTTT.

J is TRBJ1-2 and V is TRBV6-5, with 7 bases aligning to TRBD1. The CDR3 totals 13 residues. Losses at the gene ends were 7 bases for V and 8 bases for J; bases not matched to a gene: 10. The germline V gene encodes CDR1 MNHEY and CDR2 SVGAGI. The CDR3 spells CASTLGGGDGYTF. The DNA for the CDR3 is TGTGCCAGCACCTTGGGAGGGGGCGACGGCTACACCTTC.

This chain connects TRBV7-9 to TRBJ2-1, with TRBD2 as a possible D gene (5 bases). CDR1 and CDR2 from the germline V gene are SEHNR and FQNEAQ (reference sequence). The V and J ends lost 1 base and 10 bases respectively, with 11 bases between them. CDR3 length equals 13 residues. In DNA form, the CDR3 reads TGTGCCAGCAGCTTAGGGACTCCAGTGGAGCAGTTCTTC. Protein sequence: CASSLGTPVEQFF.

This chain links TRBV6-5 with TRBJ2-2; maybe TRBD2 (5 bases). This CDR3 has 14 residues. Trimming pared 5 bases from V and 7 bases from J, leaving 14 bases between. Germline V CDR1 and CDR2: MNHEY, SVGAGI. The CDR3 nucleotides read TGTGCCAGCAGTCAGATTAGCGTTAGCGGGGAGCTGTTTTTT. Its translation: CASSQISVSGELFF.

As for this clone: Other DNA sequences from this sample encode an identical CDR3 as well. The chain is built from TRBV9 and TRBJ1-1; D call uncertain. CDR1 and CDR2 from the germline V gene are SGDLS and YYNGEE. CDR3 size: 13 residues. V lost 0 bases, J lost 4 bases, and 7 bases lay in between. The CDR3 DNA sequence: TGTGCCAGCAGCGTAGTAGAGGGCACTGAAGCTTTCTTT. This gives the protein CASSVVEGTEAFF.